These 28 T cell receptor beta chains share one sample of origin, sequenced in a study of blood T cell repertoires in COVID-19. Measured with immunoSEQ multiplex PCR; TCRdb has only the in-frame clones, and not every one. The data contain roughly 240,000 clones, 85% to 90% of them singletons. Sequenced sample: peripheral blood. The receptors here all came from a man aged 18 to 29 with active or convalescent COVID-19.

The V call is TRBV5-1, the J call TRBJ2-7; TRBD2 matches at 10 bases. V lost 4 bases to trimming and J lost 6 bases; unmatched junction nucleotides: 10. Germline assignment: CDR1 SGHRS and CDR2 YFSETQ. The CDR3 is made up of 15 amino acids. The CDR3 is CASSLTAGGPPEQYF. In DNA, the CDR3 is TGCGCCAGCAGCCTGACAGCGGGGGGGCCTCCCGAGCAGTACTTC.

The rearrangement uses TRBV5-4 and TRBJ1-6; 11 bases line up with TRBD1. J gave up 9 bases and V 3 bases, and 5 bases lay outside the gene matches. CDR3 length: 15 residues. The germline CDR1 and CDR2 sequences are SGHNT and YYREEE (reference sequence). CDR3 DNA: TGTGCCAGCAGCTACGGACAGGGGGCAGGTTCACCCCTCCACTTT. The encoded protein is CASSYGQGAGSPLHF.

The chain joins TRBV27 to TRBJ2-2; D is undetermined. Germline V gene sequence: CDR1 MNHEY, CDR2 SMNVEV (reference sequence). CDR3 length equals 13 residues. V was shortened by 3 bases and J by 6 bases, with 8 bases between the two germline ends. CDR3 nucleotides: TGTGCCAGCAGTTTCCAGAATCCCGGGGAGCTGTTTTTT. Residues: CASSFQNPGELFF.

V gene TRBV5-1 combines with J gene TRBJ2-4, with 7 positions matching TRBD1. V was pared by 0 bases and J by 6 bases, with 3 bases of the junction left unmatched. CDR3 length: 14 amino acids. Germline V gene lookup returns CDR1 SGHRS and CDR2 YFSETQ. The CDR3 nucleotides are TGCGCCAGCAGCTTGGGACAGGGCACAAACATTCAGTACTTC. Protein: CASSLGQGTNIQYF.

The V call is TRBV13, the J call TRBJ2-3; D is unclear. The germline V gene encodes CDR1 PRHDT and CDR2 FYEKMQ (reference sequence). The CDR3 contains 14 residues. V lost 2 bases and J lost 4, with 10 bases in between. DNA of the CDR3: TGTGCCAGCAGCTTACAGGCTCGCGCAGATACGCAGTATTTT. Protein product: CASSLQARADTQYF.

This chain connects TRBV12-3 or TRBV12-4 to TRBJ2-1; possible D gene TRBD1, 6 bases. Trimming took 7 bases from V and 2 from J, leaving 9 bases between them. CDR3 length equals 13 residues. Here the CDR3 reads CASMWDTYNEQFF. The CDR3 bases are TGTGCCAGCATGTGGGACACCTACAATGAGCAGTTCTTC.

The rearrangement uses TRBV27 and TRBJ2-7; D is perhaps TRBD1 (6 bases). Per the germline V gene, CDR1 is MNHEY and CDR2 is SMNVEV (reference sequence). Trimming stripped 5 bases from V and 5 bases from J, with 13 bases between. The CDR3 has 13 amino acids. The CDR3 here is CASSRGIGHEQYF. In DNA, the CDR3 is TGTGCCAGCAGTAGGGGGATCGGTCACGAGCAGTACTTC.

This chain's CDR3 is CASSPPWEQGNYGYTF. The CDR3 coding sequence is TGTGCCAGCTCACCACCCTGGGAACAGGGAAACTATGGCTACACCTTC. The V gene is TRBV18, the J gene TRBJ1-2; D perhaps matches TRBD1 (6 bases). CDR1 KGHSH and CDR2 LQKENI come from the germline V gene. With 0 bases removed from V and 2 bases from J, the gap between germline ends came to 13 bases. The CDR3 consists of 16 residues.

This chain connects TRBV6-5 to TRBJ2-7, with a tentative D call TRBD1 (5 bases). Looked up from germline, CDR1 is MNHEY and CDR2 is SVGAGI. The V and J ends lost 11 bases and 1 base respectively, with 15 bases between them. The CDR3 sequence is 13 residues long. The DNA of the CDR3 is TGTGCCGGATCGACAGCACCTTCCTACGAGCAGTACTTC. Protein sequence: CAGSTAPSYEQYF.

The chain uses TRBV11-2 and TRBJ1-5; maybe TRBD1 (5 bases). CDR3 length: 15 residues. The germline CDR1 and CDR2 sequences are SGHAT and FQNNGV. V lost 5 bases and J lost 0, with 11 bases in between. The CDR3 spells CASSPQGSSNQPQHF. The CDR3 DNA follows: TGTGCCAGCAGCCCCCAGGGATCTAGCAATCAGCCCCAGCATTTT.

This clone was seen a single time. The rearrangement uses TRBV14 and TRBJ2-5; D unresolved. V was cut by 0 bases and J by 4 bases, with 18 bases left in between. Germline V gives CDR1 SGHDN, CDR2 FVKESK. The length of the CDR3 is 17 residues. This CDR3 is CASSQDVGSLKGETQYF. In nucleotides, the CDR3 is TGTGCCAGCAGCCAAGATGTTGGCTCACTAAAAGGAGAGACCCAGTACTTC.

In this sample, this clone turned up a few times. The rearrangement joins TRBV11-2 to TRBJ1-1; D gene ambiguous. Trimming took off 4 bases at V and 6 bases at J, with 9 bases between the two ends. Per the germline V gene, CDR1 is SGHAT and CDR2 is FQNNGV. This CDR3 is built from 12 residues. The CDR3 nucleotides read TGTGCCAGCAGCTCACTGGCGGCTGAAGCTTTCTTT. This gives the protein CASSSLAAEAFF.

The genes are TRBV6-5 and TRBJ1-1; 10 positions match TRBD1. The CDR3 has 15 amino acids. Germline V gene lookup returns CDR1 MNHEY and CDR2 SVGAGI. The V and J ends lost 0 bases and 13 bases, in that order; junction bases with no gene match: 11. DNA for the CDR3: TGTGCCAGCAGTTACTCGGGGGCGACAGGGGGCTCAGTTTTCTTT. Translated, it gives CASSYSGATGGSVFF.

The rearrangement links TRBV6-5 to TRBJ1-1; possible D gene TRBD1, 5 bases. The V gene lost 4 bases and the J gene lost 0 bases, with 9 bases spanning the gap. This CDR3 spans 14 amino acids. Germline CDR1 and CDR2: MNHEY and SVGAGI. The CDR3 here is CASSWGFVNTEAFF. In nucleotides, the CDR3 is TGTGCCAGCAGTTGGGGCTTTGTGAACACTGAAGCTTTCTTT.

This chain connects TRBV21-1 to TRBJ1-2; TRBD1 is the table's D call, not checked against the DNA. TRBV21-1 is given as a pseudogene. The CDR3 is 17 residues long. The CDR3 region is CASSKGNDRSLRYGYTF. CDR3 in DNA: TGTGCCAGCAGCAAAGGGAATGACAGGTCCCTTCGCTATGGCTACACCTTC.

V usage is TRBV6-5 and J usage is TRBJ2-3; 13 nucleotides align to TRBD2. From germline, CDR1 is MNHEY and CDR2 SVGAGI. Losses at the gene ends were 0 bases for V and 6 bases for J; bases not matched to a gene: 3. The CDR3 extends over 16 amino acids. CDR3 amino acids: CASSYSGTSGADTQYF. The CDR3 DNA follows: TGTGCCAGCAGTTACTCCGGGACTAGCGGGGCCGATACGCAGTATTTT.

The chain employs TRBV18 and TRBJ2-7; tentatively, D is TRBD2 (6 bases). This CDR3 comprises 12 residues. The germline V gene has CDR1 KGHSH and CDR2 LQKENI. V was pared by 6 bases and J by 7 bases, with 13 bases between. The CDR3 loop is CASSNRGGEQYF. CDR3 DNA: TGTGCCAGCTCTAATCGTGGGGGGGAGCAGTACTTC.

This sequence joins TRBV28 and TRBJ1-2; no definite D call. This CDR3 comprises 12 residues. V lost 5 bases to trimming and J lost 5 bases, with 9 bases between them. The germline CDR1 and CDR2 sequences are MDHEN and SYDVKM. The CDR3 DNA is TGTGCCAGCAGTACACAACCTTATGGCTACACCTTC. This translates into CASSTQPYGYTF.

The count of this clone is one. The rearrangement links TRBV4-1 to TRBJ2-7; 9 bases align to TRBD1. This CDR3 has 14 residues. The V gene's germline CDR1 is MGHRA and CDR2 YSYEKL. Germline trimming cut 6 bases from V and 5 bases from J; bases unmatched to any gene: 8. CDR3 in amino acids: CASSSRDRVDEQYF. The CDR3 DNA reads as TGCGCCAGCAGTTCCCGGGACAGGGTGGACGAGCAGTACTTC.

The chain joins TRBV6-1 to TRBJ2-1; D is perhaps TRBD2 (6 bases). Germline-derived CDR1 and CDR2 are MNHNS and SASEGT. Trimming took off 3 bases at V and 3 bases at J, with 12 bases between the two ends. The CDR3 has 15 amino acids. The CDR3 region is CASSELGLHYNEQFF. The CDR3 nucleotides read TGTGCCAGCAGTGAGTTGGGACTCCACTACAATGAGCAGTTCTTC.

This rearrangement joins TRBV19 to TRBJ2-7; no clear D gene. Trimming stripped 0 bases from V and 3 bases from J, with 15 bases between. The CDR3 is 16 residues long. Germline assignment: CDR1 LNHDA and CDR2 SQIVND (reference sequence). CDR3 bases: TGTGCCAGTAGTATAGATCAGACAACGAGAAACTACGAGCAGTACTTC. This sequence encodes CASSIDQTTRNYEQYF.

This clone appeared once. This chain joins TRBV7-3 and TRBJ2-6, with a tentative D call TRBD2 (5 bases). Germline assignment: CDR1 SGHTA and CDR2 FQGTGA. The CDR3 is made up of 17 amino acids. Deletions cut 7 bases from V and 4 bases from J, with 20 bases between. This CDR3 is CASTQTGLSGGANVLTF. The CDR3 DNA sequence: TGTGCCAGCACCCAAACGGGGTTAAGCGGAGGGGCCAACGTCCTGACTTTC.

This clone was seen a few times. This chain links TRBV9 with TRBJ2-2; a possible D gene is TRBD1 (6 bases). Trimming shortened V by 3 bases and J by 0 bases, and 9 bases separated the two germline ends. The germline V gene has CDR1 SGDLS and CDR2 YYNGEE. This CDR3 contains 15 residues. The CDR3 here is CASSARDTNTGELFF. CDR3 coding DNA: TGTGCCAGCAGCGCCCGGGACACGAACACCGGGGAGCTGTTTTTT.

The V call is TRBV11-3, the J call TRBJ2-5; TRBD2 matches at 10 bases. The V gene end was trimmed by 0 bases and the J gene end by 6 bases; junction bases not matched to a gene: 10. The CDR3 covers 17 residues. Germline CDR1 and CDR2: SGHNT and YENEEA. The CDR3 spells CASSLETSGVPRKTQYF. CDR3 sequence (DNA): TGTGCCAGCAGCTTAGAAACTAGCGGGGTTCCCCGTAAGACCCAGTACTTC.

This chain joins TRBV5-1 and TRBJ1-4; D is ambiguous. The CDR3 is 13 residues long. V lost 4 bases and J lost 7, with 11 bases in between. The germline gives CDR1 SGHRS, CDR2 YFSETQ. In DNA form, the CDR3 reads TGCGCCAGCAGCGTGCGTCTTGGTGAAAAACTGTTTTTT. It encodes CASSVRLGEKLFF.

CDR3 bases: TGTGCCAGCGAGGCTGGGGAGACCCAGTACTTC. Its protein is CASEAGETQYF. The genes are TRBV2 and TRBJ2-5, with D hard to call. This CDR3 has 11 residues. V gave up 8 bases and J gave up 5 bases, with 9 bases separating them. In germline, CDR1 is SNHLY, CDR2 FYNNEI. Based on the CDR3 plus reference TRBV2 and TRBJ2-5, the full variable domain is EPEVTQTPSHQVTQMGQEVILRCVPISNHLYFYWYRQILGQKVEFLVSFYNNEISEKSEIFDDQFSVERPDGSNFTLKIRSTKLEDSAMYFCASEAGETQYFGPGTRLLVL.

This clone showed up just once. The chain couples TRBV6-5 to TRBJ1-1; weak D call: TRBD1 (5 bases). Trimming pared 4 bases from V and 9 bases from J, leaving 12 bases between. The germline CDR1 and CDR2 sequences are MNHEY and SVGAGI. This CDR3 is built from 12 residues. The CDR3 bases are TGTGCCAGCAGTTCCACGACAGCTCAAGCTTTCTTT. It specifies CASSSTTAQAFF.

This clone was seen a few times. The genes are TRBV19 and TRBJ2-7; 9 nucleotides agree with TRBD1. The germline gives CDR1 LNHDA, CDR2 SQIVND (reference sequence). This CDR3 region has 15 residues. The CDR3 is CASGGTGTSPYEQYF. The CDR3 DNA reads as TGTGCTTCGGGCGGGACAGGGACCTCTCCCTACGAGCAGTACTTC.